This TCR beta chain was sequenced for a study of identical twins (dated by TCRdb to the mid-2010s). With regard to the full study: The study deep-sequenced TCR alpha and beta repertoires from monozygotic twins, unrelated adults of various ages and cord blood to test whether fetal clonotypes persist. To rule out contamination, replicate twin experiments were performed at different times with different library preparation protocols. General conclusions and limits of the study: Invariant T cells such as MAIT and iNKT could partly confound zero-insertion analyses, although diverse VJ usage argued against such confounding for most clonotypes. Out-of-frame TCR alpha sequences shared between twins showed an excess of low generation-probability sequences compared with coincidental sharing between unrelated individuals. Because the same donors could not be followed over many years, conclusions were based on cross-sectional statistical analysis. The excess sharing between twins in beta out-of-frame sequences was weaker because fewer shared sequences reduced the signal-to-noise ratio. In monozygotic twins, out-of-frame TCR alpha sharing was systematically underestimated by recombination models, although the models agreed with sharing between unrelated individuals. Abundant cord blood beta clonotypes had fewer insertions, young adult naive repertoires showed a similar but weaker trend, and memory repertoires showed no such trend.

Concerning this clonotype itself: Its antigen specificity is not known. Base qualities are not provided; no much larger clone lies one nucleotide away.

Library creation used 5' RACE. Reads for this sample came from an Illumina HiSeq 2000. A universal primer binding site was introduced by template switching, and a unique molecular identifier was present in the final cDNA, enabling accurate counting of TCR cDNA molecules. Specific primers in the conserved constant-segment region were used to synthesize first-strand cDNA for TCR alpha and beta chains. Each cDNA library was double barcoded, with a SMART-Mk sample barcode plus Illumina barcodes, to control for contamination. TruSeq adapter sequences and Illumina sample barcodes were added in two successive PCR steps. The TCR alpha and beta cDNA libraries were sequenced on the Illumina HiSeq platform using custom primers. As for how the authors treated the data: MiGEC processed the raw reads to extract unique molecular identifiers, while MiXCR was used to determine the CDR3 positions. Recombination models were inferred per individual with the repgenHMM and IGoR tools using an EM algorithm. The analysis of shared clonotypes was done with the tcR package in R, with sharing normalized by the product of cloneset sizes. To study raw recombination without the effects of thymic and clonal selection, out-of-frame nonproductive sequences were analyzed. In TCRdb, the public reads were trimmed at Q25 with fastp and aligned with MiXCR, with productive beta chains retained. All rows with the same CDR3 protein become a single entry with the most common DNA and genes. These V and J calls originate from TCRdb's pipeline instead of the authors' own analysis. The sample table shows under 300,000 distinct CDR3 sequences, and roughly 13% are seen once. Together, the top ten hold 8.8% of the sample.

Only healthy Caucasian donors were included. Using Miltenyi CD45RO+ enrichment and human naive T-cell isolation kits, memory (CD45RO+) and naive T cells were isolated from PBMC. Trimming costs V 3 bases and J 8 bases, and their ends lie 19 bases apart. The CDR3 goes from the cysteine to the phenylalanine over 14 residues. Only the CDR3 part of the read is kept: 42 bases, read in frame from the first base. Taken from the germline V gene (reference sequence), the CDR1 and CDR2 loops are DFQATT and SNEGSKA. The sequencing input was memory (CD45RO+) T cells sorted from blood. The label giving this sample's cell subset or site can be read as: CD45RO+ enriched T cells. The chain joins TRBV20-1 to TRBJ1-2; TRBD1 is a weak D gene call, 6 bases matching. The source is a woman in her late teens or twenties in good health. CDR3 reads: CSASVRGRDLGYTF. The sequenced DNA is TGCAGTGCTAGTGTCAGGGGAAGGGACTTAGGCTACACCTTC.